This T cell receptor beta chain is drawn from a study of blood T cell repertoires in COVID-19. In the authors' workflow: Nucleated cell number was recorded as an estimate derived from reference gene primer amplification. Profiling relied on immunoSEQ multiplex PCR, and the TCRdb table lists in-frame clones only, not all of them. V and J calls and clone size are those listed in that table; D and trimming were worked out from the DNA. The sample lists 150,000 to 200,000 clones, around four fifths seen once, with about 10% in the top ten. Participants, about 18 to 90 years old, spanned 24 US areas. The CDR3 sequence is 13 residues long. Per germline, CDR1 MDHEN and CDR2 SYDVKM. The junction had 3 bases not matched to a gene; V was cut back by 3 bases and J by 5 bases.

This sequence originates from a man aged 35 to 55 who had recovered from COVID-19. The rearrangement links TRBV28 to TRBJ1-2; TRBD1 matches at 7 bases. What was sequenced was PBMCs or T cells enriched from blood (not recorded which). The CDR3 sequence: CASSFPGQYGYTF. The DNA for the CDR3 is TGTGCCAGCAGTTTCCCGGGACAGTATGGCTACACCTTC.